What follows are 25 T cell receptor beta chains derived from one specimen sequenced in a study of molecular identifiers for immune sequencing clone quantification (dated by TCRdb to 2017 to 2018). The method was PCR. The run used an Illumina MiSeq. TCRdb reanalyzed the raw reads on its own, using fastp at Q25 for trimming and MiXCR for clone calling, and kept in-frame beta chains. One record per CDR3 amino acid sequence lists the most common genes and DNA. This sample gives fewer than 45,000 distinct CDR3 sequences in total; around a sixth of them show up just once. The leading ten clones occupy more than 6% of the sample. The sample consisted of naive CD8+ T cells from blood, with Jurkat cell RNA spiked in. The cell subset or site label on this specimen signifies: FACS-sorted CD8+CD4-CCR7+CD45RA+ naive T cells. These receptors all stem from a human donor in good health. Some libraries in this study had Jurkat cell RNA spiked in.

The chain links TRBV27 to TRBJ2-6; 8 bases are a match to TRBD2. Trimming took 5 bases from V and 4 from J; bases not matched to a gene: 4. Germline CDR1 MNHEY, CDR2 SMNVEV (reference sequence). The CDR3 loop spans 15 amino acids. The CDR3 nucleotides are TGTGCCAGCAGTCCTGCTAGCGGGGGGGCCAACGTCCTGACTTTC. It is translated as CASSPASGGANVLTF.

Only a few counts were recorded for this clonotype. The V and J genes are TRBV12-3 or TRBV12-4 and TRBJ2-3, with TRBD2 matching 9 bases. V dropped 8 bases and J dropped 2; count of bases not matched to a gene: 5. The CDR3 extends over 14 amino acids. The CDR3 here is CASGVAGATDTQYF. The CDR3 coding sequence is TGTGCCAGCGGAGTAGCGGGAGCCACAGATACGCAGTATTTT.

The J gene is TRBJ1-5, the V gene TRBV6-1; D is undetermined. This CDR3 has 15 residues. V lost 5 bases to trimming and J lost 3 bases, with 14 bases between them. Germline V gives CDR1 MNHNS, CDR2 SASEGT. The DNA for the CDR3 is TGTGCCAGCAGTCCAAGCCGGACGGCCAATCAGCCCCAGCATTTT. It yields the protein CASSPSRTANQPQHF.

With regard to this clonotype: Germline is not matched at one junction end, which may reflect a read error. The J gene is TRBJ1-2, the V gene TRBV7-9, with 12 bases lining up with TRBD1. CDR1 is SEHNR and CDR2 is FQNEAQ in the germline V gene (reference sequence). The length of the CDR3 is 15 residues. CDR3: CVSSPDGTGGQGYTF. CDR3 DNA: TGTGTCAGCAGCCCGGATGGGACAGGGGGCCAGGGCTACACCTTC. Full variable domain (rest looked up from reference TRBV7-9 and TRBJ1-2): DTGVSQNPRHKITKRGQNVTFRCDPISEHNRLYWYRQTLGQGPEFLTYFQNEAQLEKSRLLSDRFSAERPKGSFSTLEIQRTEQGDSAMYLCVSSPDGTGGQGYTFGSGTRLTVV.

This clonotype was seen ten or more times. The V gene is TRBV11-2, the J gene TRBJ1-5; D remains unclear. The ends were cut back, 0 bases at V and 5 bases at J, with 5 bases in the middle. The CDR3 runs to 13 residues. Looked up from germline, CDR1 is SGHAT and CDR2 is FQNNGV. The CDR3 protein is CASSLESYQPQHF. For the CDR3, the DNA is TGTGCCAGCAGCTTAGAGTCCTATCAGCCCCAGCATTTT. Combining the CDR3 with reference TRBV11-2 and TRBJ1-5 gives the whole variable domain EAGVAQSPRYKIIEKRQSVAFWCNPISGHATLYWYQQILGQGPKLLIQFQNNGVVDDSQLPKDRFSAERLKGVDSTLKIQPAKLEDSAVYLCASSLESYQPQHFGDGTRLSIL.

Ten or more counts support this clonotype. This sequence joins TRBV20-1 and TRBJ2-7; a weak D match, TRBD2 (7 bases). The CDR3 covers 15 residues. The V gene's germline CDR1 is DFQATT and CDR2 SNEGSKA (reference sequence). Trimming removed 4 bases from V and 2 bases from J, with 18 bases in between. The DNA of the CDR3 is TGCAGTGCTAAAGGGAGGGGGATAGACACCTACGAGCAGTACTTC. It yields the protein CSAKGRGIDTYEQYF.

This clonotype has just a few counts. The chain couples TRBV11-2 to TRBJ2-3, with 7 bases aligning to TRBD1. This CDR3 is built from 13 residues. CDR1 is SGHAT, CDR2 FQNNGV, per germline. V shed 8 bases, J shed 3 bases, and the junction held 5 bases outside the gene matches. CDR3 protein: CASGRGFTDTQYF. In nucleotides, the CDR3 is TGTGCCAGCGGCAGGGGGTTTACAGATACGCAGTATTTT. Using reference TRBV11-2 and TRBJ2-3 for the parts outside the CDR3, the full variable domain is EAGVAQSPRYKIIEKRQSVAFWCNPISGHATLYWYQQILGQGPKLLIQFQNNGVVDDSQLPKDRFSAERLKGVDSTLKIQPAKLEDSAVYLCASGRGFTDTQYFGPGTRLTVL.

This clonotype was seen repeatedly, ten times or more. This chain uses TRBV24-1 with TRBJ2-1; no definite D call. This CDR3 region has 15 residues. Germline values: CDR1 KGHDR, CDR2 SFDVKD. The V gene lost 7 bases and the J gene lost 0 bases, with 12 bases spanning the gap. CDR3 region: CATRPLLSSYNEQFF. The CDR3 DNA is TGTGCCACCAGACCCCTACTGAGCTCCTACAATGAGCAGTTCTTC.

J is TRBJ2-3 and V is TRBV4-1, with D unclear. There are 12 residues in the CDR3. Germline V gene sequence: CDR1 MGHRA, CDR2 YSYEKL. The ends were cut back, 0 bases at V and 7 bases at J, with 5 bases in the middle. The CDR3 spells CASSQDEYTQYF. CDR3 coding DNA: TGCGCCAGCAGCCAAGATGAGTATACGCAGTATTTT.

This clonotype was recorded many times. The chain joins TRBV27 to TRBJ2-1, with D tentatively TRBD1 or TRBD2 (5 bases each). The CDR3 spans 15 residues. Trimming cost V 4 bases and J 2 bases, with 12 bases left between them. Germline V gene sequence: CDR1 MNHEY, CDR2 SMNVEV (reference sequence). CDR3 DNA sequence: TGTGCCAGCAGTTACGGGACGTATACCTACAATGAGCAGTTCTTC. This sequence encodes CASSYGTYTYNEQFF.

The rearrangement links TRBV15 to TRBJ2-7; D gene ambiguous. Trimming cost V 3 bases and J 3 bases, with 3 bases left between them. Germline V gene sequence: CDR1 LNHNV, CDR2 YYDKDF (reference sequence). The CDR3 has 11 amino acids. This CDR3 is CATSSNYEQYF. The CDR3 DNA reads TGTGCCACCAGCAGTAACTACGAGCAGTACTTC.

This clonotype counts as medium-sized (0.01 to 0.1%). The gene calls are TRBV12-3 or TRBV12-4 and TRBJ1-2; no clear D. V lost 5 bases to trimming and J lost 0 bases, with 16 bases between them. The CDR3 sequence is 16 residues long. The chain's CDR3 is CASSPKGARANYGYTF. The CDR3 nucleotides read TGTGCCAGCAGTCCAAAGGGCGCAAGAGCTAACTATGGCTACACCTTC.

This clonotype was recorded many times. The chain uses TRBV6-1 and TRBJ2-3, with a possible D match to TRBD2 (6 bases). The V end was cut by 6 bases, the J end by 3 bases, with 19 bases between. Germline-derived CDR1 and CDR2 are MNHNS and SASEGT. CDR3 size: 16 residues. The CDR3 DNA is TGTGCCAGCAGGCCCATACCTGTCGGGAGTACAGATACGCAGTATTTT. Encoded protein: CASRPIPVGSTDTQYF.

About this clonotype itself: A read error may be the cause here, since a much bigger clone is one base away. The CDR3 here is CSVVDNYEQYF. The CDR3, as DNA: TGCAGCGTTGTCGACAACTACGAGCAGTACTTC. The chain carries TRBV29-1 and TRBJ2-7; D is unresolved. V was cut by 4 bases and J by 3 bases, with 7 bases left in between. The CDR3 contains 11 residues. Germline V gives CDR1 SQVTM, CDR2 ANQGSEA.

Many counts were recorded for this clonotype. V and J are TRBV12-3 or TRBV12-4 and TRBJ2-1; D is unclear. This CDR3 region has 12 residues. Trimming removed 2 bases from V and 8 bases from J, with 7 bases in between. CDR3 region: CASSLSSHEQFF. CDR3 bases: TGTGCCAGCAGTTTATCGTCCCATGAGCAGTTCTTC.

In its sample, this clonotype was seen many times. CDR3 in amino acids: CASSHGYGYEQYF. Here the CDR3 DNA reads TGTGCCAGCAGCCACGGATATGGCTACGAGCAGTACTTC. V and J are TRBV7-9 and TRBJ2-7; no definite D call. This CDR3 spans 13 amino acids. CDR1 and CDR2 from the germline V gene are SEHNR and FQNEAQ (reference sequence). Trimming removed 5 bases at V and 3 bases at J, with 11 bases between.

This chain connects TRBV6-5 to TRBJ2-7, with D hard to call. V lost 4 bases and J lost 7, with 14 bases in between. The CDR3 totals 13 residues. Per the germline V gene, CDR1 is MNHEY and CDR2 is SVGAGI. The CDR3 sequence is CASSFTSRAEQYF. CDR3 in DNA: TGTGCCAGCAGTTTTACCTCTAGAGCTGAGCAGTACTTC.

About this clonotype itself: This may arise from a read error, as a much more abundant clone is one base away. This likely comes from a read error, as the CDR3 has no conserved phenylalanine or tryptophan at its end. This chain joins TRBV20-1 and TRBJ2-3; unclear D gene. Germline values: CDR1 DFQATT, CDR2 SNEGSKA (reference sequence). The CDR3 has 10 residues. This CDR3 is CSLQGDTQYL. CDR3 DNA: TGCAGCCTTCAAGGAGATACGCAGTATCTT.

This clonotype was counted at least ten times. CDR3 DNA: TGTGCCAGCAGCTTAGGGTGGTCCTACGAGCAGTACTTC. Protein sequence: CASSLGWSYEQYF. This chain joins TRBV7-9 and TRBJ2-7; D uncertain. This CDR3 comprises 13 residues. The V end lost 1 base, the J end lost 1 base, and 5 bases lay between the germline ends. Germline V gene data show CDR1 as SEHNR and CDR2 as FQNEAQ (reference sequence).

About this clonotype itself: Sequence at one end of the junction differs from germline and may be a read error. This sequence joins TRBV18 and TRBJ1-5; 8 bases are shared with TRBD1. The CDR3 runs to 15 residues. Germline V gene lookup returns CDR1 KGHSH and CDR2 LQKENI. The CDR3 spells CVSSGTGLSNQPQHF. CDR3 nucleotides: TGTGTCAGCTCAGGGACAGGTCTTAGCAATCAGCCCCAGCATTTT.

The table lists this clonotype with many counts. The chain combines TRBV4-3 with TRBJ2-2, with D unclear. Germline CDR1 is LGHNA and CDR2 is YSLEER. Between the trimmed V and J ends, which lost 0 bases and 5 bases, there was a span of 10 bases. This CDR3 is 15 amino acids long. The CDR3 is CASSQDYEVTGELFF. In nucleotides, the CDR3 is TGCGCCAGCAGCCAAGATTATGAGGTTACCGGGGAGCTGTTTTTT.

Many counts were recorded for this clonotype. This rearrangement joins TRBV4-1 to TRBJ2-1, with D perhaps TRBD2 (6 bases). Looked up from germline, CDR1 is MGHRA and CDR2 is YSYEKL. V was pared by 0 bases and J by 4 bases, with 16 bases between. This CDR3 spans 17 amino acids. The CDR3 loop reads CASSQDIGRERYNEQFF. For the CDR3, the DNA is TGCGCCAGCAGCCAAGATATAGGACGGGAGAGGTACAATGAGCAGTTCTTC.

This clonotype was counted at least ten times. J is TRBJ2-1 and V is TRBV7-2, with TRBD1 identical over 9 bases. Per germline, CDR1 SGHTA and CDR2 FQGNSA. The trim removed 2 bases at V and 6 bases at J, leaving 14 bases unmatched. The CDR3 is made up of 18 amino acids. The CDR3 loop reads CASSLITVGQGYFNEQFF. For the CDR3, the DNA is TGTGCCAGCAGCTTAATCACGGTCGGACAGGGGTATTTCAATGAGCAGTTCTTC.

This clonotype was observed at least ten times. The rearrangement links TRBV7-2 to TRBJ2-7, with a weak D call TRBD1 (6 bases). The V end was cut by 1 base, the J end by 2 bases, with 6 bases between. CDR3 length: 13 amino acids. Germline V gene lookup returns CDR1 SGHTA and CDR2 FQGNSA. The DNA of the CDR3 is TGTGCCAGCAGCTTAGGGACAGCCTACGAGCAGTACTTC. Residues: CASSLGTAYEQYF.

Worth noting for this clonotype: This may arise from a read error, as a much more abundant clone is one base away. The V gene is TRBV20-1, the J gene TRBJ2-1, with 8 bases identical to TRBD2. Per germline, CDR1 DFQATT and CDR2 SNEGSKA (reference sequence). Germline trimming cut 7 bases from V and 6 bases from J; bases unmatched to any gene: 8. The CDR3 is 13 residues long. The CDR3 protein is CSVPPGLGNEQFF. CDR3 bases: TGCAGTGTTCCTCCGGGACTAGGCAATGAGCAGTTCTTC.